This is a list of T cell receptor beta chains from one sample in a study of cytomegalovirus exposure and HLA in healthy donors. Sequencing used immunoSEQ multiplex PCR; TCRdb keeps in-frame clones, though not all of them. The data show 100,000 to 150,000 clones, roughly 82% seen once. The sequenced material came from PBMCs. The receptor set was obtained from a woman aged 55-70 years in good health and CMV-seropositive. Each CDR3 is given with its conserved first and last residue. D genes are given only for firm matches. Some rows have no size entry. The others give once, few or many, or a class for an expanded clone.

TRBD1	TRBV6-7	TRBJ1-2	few	TGTGCCAGCAGCTTGACAGGGGGCGGCTATGGCTACACCTTC	CASSLTGGGYGYTF
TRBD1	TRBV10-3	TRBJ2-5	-	TGTGCCATCACGCCAGGGGGCGAAGGGACCCAGTACTTC	CAITPGGEGTQYF
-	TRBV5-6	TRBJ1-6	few	TGTGCCAGCAACCGCCGGAGCTCCTATAATTCACCCCTCCACTTT	CASNRRSSYNSPLHF
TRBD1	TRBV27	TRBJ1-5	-	TGTGCCAGCAGAAAACAGGGGGCGGGTCAGCCCCAGCATTTT	CASRKQGAGQPQHF
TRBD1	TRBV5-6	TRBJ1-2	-	TGTGCCAGCAGCTTCACGAGGCAGGGGGATGGCTACACCTTC	CASSFTRQGDGYTF
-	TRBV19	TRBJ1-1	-	TGTGCCAGTAGTAATTTGAGGAACACTGAAGCTTTCTTT	CASSNLRNTEAFF
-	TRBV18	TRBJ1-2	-	TGTGCCAGCTCACCACCGACAGCCGCTAACTATGGCTACACCTTC	CASSPPTAANYGYTF
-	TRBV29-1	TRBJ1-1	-	TGCAGCGCCGAGGGACAATTGAACACTGAAGCTTTCTTT	CSAEGQLNTEAFF
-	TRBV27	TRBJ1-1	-	TGTGCCAGCAGTTTGGACATTACAGGGAACACTGAAGCTTTCTTT	CASSLDITGNTEAFF
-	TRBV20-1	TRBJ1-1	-	TGCAGTGCCACCCAGGGTGGAGCTTTCTTT	CSATQGGAFF
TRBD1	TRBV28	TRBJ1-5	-	TGTGCCAGCAGTTCGGGACAGGGTCAGCCCCAGCATTTT	CASSSGQGQPQHF
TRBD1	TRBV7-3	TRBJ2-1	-	TGTGCCAGCAGCAGGACCGGGACAGATACTGAGCAGTTCTTC	CASSRTGTDTEQFF
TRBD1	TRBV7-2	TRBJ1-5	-	TGTGCCAGCAGCCTTCGGACAGGGAGCAATCAGCCCCAGCATTTT	CASSLRTGSNQPQHF
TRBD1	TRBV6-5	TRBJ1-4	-	TGTGCCAGCAGTTCCTCGGGACAGGGAAGAGAAAAACTGTTTTTT	CASSSSGQGREKLFF
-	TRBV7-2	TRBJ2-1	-	TGTGCCAGCAGCTTAGCGCGTATCCATGAGCAGTTCTTC	CASSLARIHEQFF
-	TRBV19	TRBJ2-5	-	TGTGCCAGTAGTATGGGACTTGCGTCCGAGACCCAGTACTTC	CASSMGLASETQYF
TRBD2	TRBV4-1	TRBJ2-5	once	TGCGCCAGCAGCCGGGGACTAGCGGCACAGGGGACCCAGTACTTC	CASSRGLAAQGTQYF
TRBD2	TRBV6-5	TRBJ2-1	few	TGTGCCAGCAGTCGACTAGCGGGGGTCAATGAGCAGTTCTTC	CASSRLAGVNEQFF
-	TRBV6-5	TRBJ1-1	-	TGTGCCAGCAGTTACTCGCCCGTACGGACTGAAGCTTTCTTT	CASSYSPVRTEAFF
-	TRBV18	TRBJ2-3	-	TGTGCCAGCTCACCACCGGGCCCCACAGATACGCAGTATTTT	CASSPPGPTDTQYF
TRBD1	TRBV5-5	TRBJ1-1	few	TGTGCCAGCATCCCGTACAGGGGTGGATTGACTGAAGCTTTCTTT	CASIPYRGGLTEAFF
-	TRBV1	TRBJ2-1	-	TGCACCAGCAGCTGTGGGCTCAGGGGGTACAATGAGCAGTTCTTC	CTSSCGLRGYNEQFF
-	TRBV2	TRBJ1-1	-	TGTGCCAGCAGAGCAGGGCAAACTGAAGCTTTCTTT	CASRAGQTEAFF
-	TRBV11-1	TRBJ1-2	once	TGTGCCAGCAGCCGCGAAGGGGCTGGGGGCTACACCTTC	CASSREGAGGYTF
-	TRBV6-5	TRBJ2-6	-	TGTGCCAGCAGTTACCCGACGGGGTTGGGGGCCAACGTCCTGACTTTC	CASSYPTGLGANVLTF
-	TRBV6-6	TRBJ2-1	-	TGTGCCAGCGGACAGTCCAGTTCCTACAATGAGCAGTTCTTC	CASGQSSSYNEQFF
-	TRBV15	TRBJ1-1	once	TGTGCCACCAACCTAGTCGGGGAGGTCACTGAAGCTTTCTTT	CATNLVGEVTEAFF
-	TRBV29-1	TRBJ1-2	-	TGCAGCGTTATCGAGGACTATGGCTACACCTTC	CSVIEDYGYTF
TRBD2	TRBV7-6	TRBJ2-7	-	TGTGCCAGCAGCCAAGTGCCTATCGGACTAGCGGGAGGAACAACCTACGAGCAGTACTTC	CASSQVPIGLAGGTTYEQYF
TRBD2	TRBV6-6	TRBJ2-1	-	TGTGCCAGCAGGGCCGGGCGGGGGGACTACAATGAGCAGTTCTTC	CASRAGRGDYNEQFF
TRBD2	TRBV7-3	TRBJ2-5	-	TGTGCCAGCAGCTTGGGCGGGAGTCCCCAAGAGACCCAGTACTTC	CASSLGGSPQETQYF
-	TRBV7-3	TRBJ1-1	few	TGTGCCAGCAGCCCGCTGGGAGGGGGGGAAGCTTTCTTT	CASSPLGGGEAFF
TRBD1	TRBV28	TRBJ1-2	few	TGTGCCACCGAAATACAGGGGTGGACTAACTATGGCTACACCTTC	CATEIQGWTNYGYTF
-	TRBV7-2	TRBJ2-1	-	TGTGCCAGCAGCTTACAGGGGGGCATAAAGGGGGTCTTC	CASSLQGGIKGVF
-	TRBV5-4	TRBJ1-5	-	TGTGCCAGCAGCTTGGATCAGGGGCAGCCCCAGCATTTT	CASSLDQGQPQHF
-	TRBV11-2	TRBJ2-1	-	TGTGCCAGCAGCTCTGGAGTAGCAGATAGCTCCTACAATGAGCAGTTCTTC	CASSSGVADSSYNEQFF
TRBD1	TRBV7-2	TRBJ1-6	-	TGTGCCAGCAGCTTCGGACAGGGACGTAGCTCACCCCTCCACTTT	CASSFGQGRSSPLHF
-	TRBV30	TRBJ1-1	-	TGTGCCTGGAGCGGCCTTCAGGCTGAAGCTTTCTTT	CAWSGLQAEAFF
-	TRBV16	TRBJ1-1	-	TGTGCCAGCAGCCCACAGACAGGTCCGAACACTGAAGCTTTCTTT	CASSPQTGPNTEAFF
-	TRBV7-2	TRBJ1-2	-	TGTGCCAGCAGCTTACAACAGGGCCGTGGGTATGGCTACACCTTC	CASSLQQGRGYGYTF
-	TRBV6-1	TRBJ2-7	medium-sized	TGTGCCAGCAGTTCATTCAGGGGTGAGCAGTACTTC	CASSSFRGEQYF
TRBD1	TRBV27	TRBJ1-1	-	TGTGCCAGCACTGTACAGGGGGCGACTGAAGCTTTCTTT	CASTVQGATEAFF
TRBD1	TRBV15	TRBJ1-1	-	TGTGCCACCAGTTTCGGACAGGGTGTCACTGAAGCTTTCTTT	CATSFGQGVTEAFF
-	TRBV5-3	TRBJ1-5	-	TGTGCCAGAAGCTTGTTGGGGCAGCCAATAGGCAATCAGCCCCAGCATTTT	CARSLLGQPIGNQPQHF
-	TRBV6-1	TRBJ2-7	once	TGTGCCAGCAGTGAACGCGAGCAGTACTTC	CASSEREQYF
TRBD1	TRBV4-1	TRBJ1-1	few	TGCGCCAGCAGCCAAGGCAGGGGGCGGACTGAAGCTTTCTTT	CASSQGRGRTEAFF
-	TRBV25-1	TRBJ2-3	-	TGTGCCAGCAAACTCGCCTACACAGATACGCAGTATTTT	CASKLAYTDTQYF
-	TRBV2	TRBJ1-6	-	TGTGCCAGCATGGAGGGCAGCAATTCACCCCTCCACTTT	CASMEGSNSPLHF
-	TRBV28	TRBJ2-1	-	TGTGCCAGTAGCCTAGGGGGGGCTGAGCCGAGGAAGCAGTTCTTC	CASSLGGAEPRKQFF
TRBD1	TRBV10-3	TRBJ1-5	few	TGTGCCATCAGTGCGGACAGGGGAAATCAGCCCCAGCATTTT	CAISADRGNQPQHF
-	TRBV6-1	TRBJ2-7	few	TGTGCCAGCATCTCCTCACAGGGCTACGAGCAGTACTTC	CASISSQGYEQYF
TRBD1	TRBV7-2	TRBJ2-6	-	TGTGCCAGCAGCATAAGGACCGGGACAGGGACCGTCCTGACTTTC	CASSIRTGTGTVLTF
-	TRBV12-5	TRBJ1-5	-	TGTGCTAGTGGGGACGATTGGACAGTTAGCAATCAGCCCCAGCATTTT	CASGDDWTVSNQPQHF
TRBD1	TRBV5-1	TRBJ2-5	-	TGCGCCAGCAGCAGGGGACAGGCTCGATATCAAGAGACCCAGTACTTC	CASSRGQARYQETQYF
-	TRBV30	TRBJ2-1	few	TGTGCCCTCCTCAGGGGAACCTACAATGAGCAGTTCTTC	CALLRGTYNEQFF
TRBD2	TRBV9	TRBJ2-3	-	TGTGCCAGCAGCCGACGACTAGCGGGGGGGGTTAGCACAGATACGCAGTATTTT	CASSRRLAGGVSTDTQYF
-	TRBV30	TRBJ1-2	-	TGTGCCTGGAGGCGGGTGAACTATGGCTACACCTTC	CAWRRVNYGYTF
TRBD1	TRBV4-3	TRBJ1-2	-	TGCGCCAGCAGCCAATTGACCGTAGGGGGCGGAGGCACCTTC	CASSQLTVGGGGTF